This T cell receptor beta chain was documented in a study of OX40 agonist ivuxolimab in advanced cancers. Study-wide context: Ivuxolimab was delivered to patients intravenously every 2 weeks at doses spanning 0.01 to 10 mg/kg. General study points: Individuals who were partial responders at 0.1-3.0 mg/kg had clonal expansion that ranked among the lowest. On average, CD8+ T cells showed a greater number of expanded clones than CD4+.

This table comes from immunoSEQ multiplex PCR, and its TCRdb copy is limited to in-frame clones, with some not included. The table shows roughly 97,000 clones, with about nine tenths occurring only once. As regards this clone: Its specificity is unknown.

CDR1 is GTSNPN and CDR2 is SVGIG in the germline V gene (reference sequence). The CDR3 runs 14 residues. Trimming removed 1 base from V and 4 bases from J, with 11 bases in between. The receptor was isolated from an adult with an advanced solid tumor such as melanoma, head and neck, liver or kidney cancer. The chain uses TRBV30 and TRBJ1-5; D gene ambiguous. The material was CD4+ or CD8+ T cells sorted from blood, obtained in a trial of the OX40 agonist ivuxolimab. The CDR3 DNA reads TGTGCCTGGAGTGGCAACGACCCGAATCAGCCCCAGCATTTT. This sequence encodes CAWSGNDPNQPQHF.